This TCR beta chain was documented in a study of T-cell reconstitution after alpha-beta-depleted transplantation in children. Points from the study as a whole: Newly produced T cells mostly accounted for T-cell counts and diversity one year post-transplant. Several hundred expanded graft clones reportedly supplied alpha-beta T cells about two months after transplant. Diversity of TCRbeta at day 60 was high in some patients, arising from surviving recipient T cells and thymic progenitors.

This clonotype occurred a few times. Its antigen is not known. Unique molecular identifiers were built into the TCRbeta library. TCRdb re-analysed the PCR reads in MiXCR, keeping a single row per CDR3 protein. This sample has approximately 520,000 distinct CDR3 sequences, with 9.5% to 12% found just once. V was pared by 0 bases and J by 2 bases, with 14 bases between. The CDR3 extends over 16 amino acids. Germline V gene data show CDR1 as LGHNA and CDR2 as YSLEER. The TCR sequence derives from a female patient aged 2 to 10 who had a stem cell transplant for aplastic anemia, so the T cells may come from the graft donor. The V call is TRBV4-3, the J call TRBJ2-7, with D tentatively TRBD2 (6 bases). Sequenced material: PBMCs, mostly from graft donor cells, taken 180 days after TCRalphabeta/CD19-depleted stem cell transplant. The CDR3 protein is CASSQDRLATTYEQYF. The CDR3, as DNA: TGCGCCAGCAGCCAAGACAGGCTAGCGACTACCTACGAGCAGTACTTC.